This T cell receptor (beta chain) was sequenced for a study of blood T cell repertoires in COVID-19. Study details: T cells, B-cell-depleted T cells, or PBMCs supplied cDNA or gDNA.

The CDR3 length is 15 residues. CDR1 SGHDT and CDR2 YYEEEE come from the germline V gene. V gave up 1 base and J gave up 7 bases; unmatched junction bases: 5. Recovery among Cohort 3 donors was established by two negative PCRs, clearance, or symptom resolution. In the original processing: Estimation of nucleated cell counts was performed using reference gene primer amplification. Assay: immunoSEQ multiplex PCR; the TCRdb copy retains only in-frame clones and omits some. V, J and clone size derive from that table, while D and trimming were established from the DNA sequence. The table has approximately 300,000 clones, 70% to 90% seen once; the top ten hold 3.5% to 5.5%.

The receptor was derived from a woman aged 25 to 45 who had recovered from COVID-19. What was sequenced was PBMCs or T cells enriched from blood (not recorded which). This sequence joins TRBV5-6 and TRBJ1-4; 9 nucleotides line up with TRBD1. DNA for the CDR3: TGTGCCAGCAGCTTGCGGGACAGGGCAGGTGAAAAACTGTTTTTT. Amino acid sequence: CASSLRDRAGEKLFF. Complete variable domain (other parts from reference TRBV5-6 and TRBJ1-4): DAGVTQSPTHLIKTRGQQVTLRCSPKSGHDTVSWYQQALGQGPQFIFQYYEEEERQRGNFPDRFSGHQFPNYSSELNVNALLLGDSALYLCASSLRDRAGEKLFFGSGTQLSVL.